Each of the 31 T cell receptor beta chains below was sequenced from the same sample in a study of T cell responses to AZD1222 COVID-19 vaccine. The data were produced by immunoSEQ multiplex PCR, yet TCRdb's version contains in-frame clones alone and is incomplete. The sample gives some 130,000 clones, over 75% of which show up once; roughly a sixth is in the top ten. The material sequenced was peripheral blood, taken on day 0 of MenACWY control vaccination. These receptors originate from an adult in good health.

This rearrangement joins TRBV2 to TRBJ2-7; D remains unclear. V was clipped by 2 bases and J by 2 bases, with 10 bases between them. Germline V gene lookup returns CDR1 SNHLY and CDR2 FYNNEI. This CDR3 has 14 residues. CDR3 coding DNA: TGTGCCAGCAGTGAACGAGGTGGACCCTACGAGCAGTACTTC. This sequence encodes CASSERGGPYEQYF.

The rearrangement uses TRBV5-1 and TRBJ1-6; D remains ambiguous. The V gene lost 5 bases and the J gene lost 0 bases, with 15 bases spanning the gap. CDR1 and CDR2 from the germline V gene are SGHRS and YFSETQ. The CDR3 spans 17 residues. CDR3 loop: CASSPQHRSSYNSPLHF. Written as DNA, the CDR3 is TGCGCCAGCAGTCCGCAGCACCGGAGCTCCTATAATTCACCCCTCCACTTT.

The chain employs TRBV10-1 and TRBJ1-1; 11 bases align to TRBD1. The CDR3 length is 16 residues. J gave up 5 bases and V 6 bases, and 11 bases lay outside the gene matches. Germline V gene sequence: CDR1 WNHNN, CDR2 SYGVQD (reference sequence). Written as DNA, the CDR3 is TGCGCCAGCAGGGGGAAAGGACAGGGGGCCGATACTGAAGCTTTCTTT. This translates into CASRGKGQGADTEAFF.

This clone came up a few times. The chain combines TRBV2 with TRBJ2-7; D is ambiguous. V was pared by 11 bases and J by 0 bases, with 14 bases between. The CDR3 extends over 13 amino acids. Germline values: CDR1 SNHLY, CDR2 FYNNEI. The DNA of the CDR3 is TGTGCCCCCGGTAGGTTGGCCTCCTACGAGCAGTACTTC. This codes for CAPGRLASYEQYF. Using reference TRBV2 and TRBJ2-7 for the parts outside the CDR3, the full variable domain is EPEVTQTPSHQVTQMGQEVILRCVPISNHLYFYWYRQILGQKVEFLVSFYNNEISEKSEIFDDQFSVERPDGSNFTLKIRSTKLEDSAMYFCAPGRLASYEQYFGPGTRLTVT.

There are a few counts of this clone. The chain employs TRBV19 and TRBJ2-1; 7 bases match TRBD1. Losses at the gene ends were 3 bases for V and 0 bases for J; bases not matched to a gene: 2. Germline CDR1 is LNHDA and CDR2 is SQIVND (reference sequence). The CDR3 covers 15 residues. The CDR3 nucleotides are TGTGCCAGTAGTATTTGGGACAGCTCCTACAATGAGCAGTTCTTC. It yields the protein CASSIWDSSYNEQFF.

The V gene is TRBV6-1, the J gene TRBJ1-5, with 9 nucleotides matching TRBD1. Germline CDR1 and CDR2: MNHNS and SASEGT. CDR3 length: 16 residues. V lost 2 bases to trimming and J lost 6 bases; unmatched junction nucleotides: 8. For the CDR3, the DNA is TGTGCCAGCAGTGAAAGCAGGGGACAGGGTTTTCAGCCCCAGCATTTT. It is translated as CASSESRGQGFQPQHF.

This sequence joins TRBV10-2 and TRBJ2-1; tentatively, D is TRBD2 (5 bases). V lost 7 bases, J lost 6 bases, and 10 bases lay in between. The CDR3 spans 12 residues. In germline, CDR1 is WSHSY, CDR2 SAAADI. This chain's CDR3 is CASISRGNEQFF. Here the CDR3 DNA reads TGCGCCAGCATTTCCCGGGGCAATGAGCAGTTCTTC.

The gene calls are TRBV4-1 and TRBJ1-1, with D possibly being TRBD1 (6 bases). The V gene's germline CDR1 is MGHRA and CDR2 YSYEKL. This CDR3 is 11 amino acids long. V was trimmed by 5 bases and J by 13 bases, leaving 14 bases between them. The CDR3 DNA reads as TGCGCCAGCAGCGAGGGGGGACACGGTTTCTTT. It translates to CASSEGGHGFF.

CDR3 sequence (DNA): TGTGCCAGCTCACCACCGAAAGGACAAATTAATACTCGCGAGCAGTACTTC. Protein: CASSPPKGQINTREQYF. The chain employs TRBV18 and TRBJ2-7, with D tentatively TRBD1 (5 bases). Trimming pared 0 bases from V and 6 bases from J, leaving 21 bases between. Germline-derived CDR1 and CDR2 are KGHSH and LQKENI. The CDR3 loop spans 17 amino acids.

This clone occurred once. The rearrangement uses TRBV28 and TRBJ1-4, with 8 nucleotides matching TRBD1. After removal of 4 bases from V and 8 bases from J, the junction contained 6 bases not matched to a gene. The CDR3 has 14 amino acids. Germline CDR1 MDHEN, CDR2 SYDVKM. CDR3: CASSSGTGIEKLFF. CDR3 DNA: TGTGCCAGCAGTTCCGGGACAGGTATAGAAAAACTGTTTTTT.

The gene calls are TRBV7-9 and TRBJ2-7; perhaps D is TRBD1 or TRBD2 (5 bases each). V lost 6 bases and J lost 0, with 24 bases in between. The CDR3 runs to 18 residues. CDR1 and CDR2 (germline): SEHNR, FQNEAQ (reference sequence). CDR3 DNA sequence: TGTGCCAGCAGTCAAAAAACGGGGCAAACCAGCAGCTCCTACGAGCAGTACTTC. It yields the protein CASSQKTGQTSSSYEQYF.

On this clone: The sample has other DNA sequences that encode this CDR3 too. This sequence joins TRBV2 and TRBJ2-7; 11 positions match TRBD2. This CDR3 has 14 residues. Germline V gives CDR1 SNHLY, CDR2 FYNNEI. Trimming took 2 bases from V and 6 from J; bases not matched to a gene: 3. In DNA, the CDR3 is TGTGCCAGCAGTGAACGCCTAGCGGGAGGCGAGCAGTACTTC. Amino acid sequence: CASSERLAGGEQYF.

The V and J genes are TRBV10-3 and TRBJ1-2; 9 positions match TRBD1. Germline V gene lookup returns CDR1 ENHRY and CDR2 SYGVKD. The CDR3 length is 14 residues. V shed 10 bases and J 8 bases; nucleotides not matched to a gene: 14. The CDR3, as DNA: TGTGCCACCCAGACAGGGGGAAATCAAGGCGGCTACACCTTC. This gives the protein CATQTGGNQGGYTF.

The chain joins TRBV5-5 to TRBJ2-2; perhaps TRBD2 as D (5 bases). V was clipped by 0 bases and J by 1 base, with 13 bases between them. Germline loops: CDR1 SGHKS, CDR2 YYEKEE (reference sequence). This CDR3 is 17 amino acids long. This CDR3 is CASSLAVFRGNTGELFF. DNA of the CDR3: TGTGCCAGCAGCTTGGCCGTCTTTCGGGGGAACACCGGGGAGCTGTTTTTT. The full variable domain, with the rest looked up from reference TRBV5-5 and TRBJ2-2, is DAGVTQSPTHLIKTRGQQVTLRCSPISGHKSVSWYQQVLGQGPQFIFQYYEKEERGRGNFPDRFSARQFPNYSSELNVNALLLGDSALYLCASSLAVFRGNTGELFFGEGSRLTVL.

The chain couples TRBV3-1 (or the pseudogene TRBV3-2) to TRBJ1-4, with no clear D. The germline CDR1 and CDR2 sequences are LGHDT and YNNKEL (reference sequence). V gave up 1 base and J gave up 11 bases, with 8 bases separating them. The CDR3 contains 12 residues. This CDR3 reads CASSQGELKLFF. In DNA, the CDR3 is TGTGCCAGCAGCCAAGGGGAGCTGAAACTGTTTTTT.

This chain links TRBV14 with TRBJ1-6; D remains ambiguous. CDR3 length: 15 amino acids. Trimming took off 1 base at V and 1 base at J, with 5 bases between the two ends. Per germline, CDR1 SGHDN and CDR2 FVKESK. This chain's CDR3 is CASSQGNSYNSPLHF. The CDR3 nucleotides are TGTGCCAGCAGCCAAGGGAATTCCTATAATTCACCCCTCCACTTT.

The chain carries TRBV30 and TRBJ2-7, with D perhaps TRBD1 or TRBD2 (5 bases each). Germline V CDR1 and CDR2: GTSNPN, SVGIG (reference sequence). The CDR3 has 12 amino acids. Trimming shortened V by 4 bases and J by 4 bases, and 11 bases separated the two germline ends. CDR3: CAWNGGSYEQYF. The CDR3, as DNA: TGTGCCTGGAATGGGGGTAGTTACGAGCAGTACTTC.

The rearrangement joins TRBV3-1 (or the pseudogene TRBV3-2) to TRBJ1-2; no firm D call. Trimming cost V 0 bases and J 4 bases, with 12 bases left between them. CDR3 length equals 15 residues. Germline CDR1 LGHDT, CDR2 YNNKEL (reference sequence). This CDR3 reads CASSQDFGRIYGYTF. The CDR3 nucleotides read TGTGCCAGCAGCCAAGATTTTGGCAGAATCTATGGCTACACCTTC.

The chain links TRBV28 to TRBJ2-3; the match to TRBD1 covers 7 bases. The ends lost 9 bases at V and 2 bases at J; junction bases unmatched: 8. The germline V gene encodes CDR1 MDHEN and CDR2 SYDVKM. CDR3 length: 14 amino acids. The CDR3 DNA sequence: TGTGCCAGTGGCCGGGACAGCAACACAGATACGCAGTATTTT. Amino acids: CASGRDSNTDTQYF. The full variable domain, its missing parts supplied by reference TRBV28 and TRBJ2-3, is DVKVTQSSRYLVKRTGEKVFLECVQDMDHENMFWYRQDPGLGLRLIYFSYDVKMKEKGDIPEGYSVSREKKERFSLILESASTNQTSMYLCASGRDSNTDTQYFGPGTRLTVL.

The chain carries TRBV9 and TRBJ2-1, with 9 nucleotides matching TRBD2. The CDR3 has 18 residues. The germline gives CDR1 SGDLS, CDR2 YYNGEE. The ends lost 6 bases at V and 6 bases at J; junction bases unmatched: 19. CDR3 nucleotides: TGTGCCAGCACCCCCGGGCGGGAGGGCCCCAAAATTTCCAATGAGCAGTTCTTC. It encodes CASTPGREGPKISNEQFF. Full variable domain (outside the CDR3, taken from reference TRBV9 and TRBJ2-1): DSGVTQTPKHLITATGQRVTLRCSPRSGDLSVYWYQQSLDQGLQFLIQYYNGEERAKGNILERFSAQQFPDLHSELNLSSLELGDSALYFCASTPGREGPKISNEQFFGPGTRLTVL.

This chain links TRBV3-1 (or the pseudogene TRBV3-2) with TRBJ1-1; 7 nucleotides match TRBD1. The CDR3 is 12 residues long. V shed 4 bases, J shed 10 bases, and the junction held 6 bases outside the gene matches. CDR1 is LGHDT, CDR2 YNNKEL, per germline (reference sequence). CDR3 sequence: CASSLRQGSAFF. In nucleotides, the CDR3 is TGTGCCAGCAGCCTTCGACAGGGTTCAGCTTTCTTT.

This clone was detected only a few times. The junction does not match germline at one end; this may be a read error. V and J are TRBV7-8 and TRBJ1-5; D is ambiguous. Germline V gives CDR1 SGHVS, CDR2 FQNEAQ. The length of the CDR3 is 18 residues. DNA for the CDR3: TGTGCCAGCAGCTCTCAGATAGCTACGACGGGGTTCAATCGGCCCCAGCATTTT. Translating it yields CASSSQIATTGFNRPQHF.

The genes are TRBV2 and TRBJ2-5; no definite D call. In germline, CDR1 is SNHLY, CDR2 FYNNEI. V dropped 4 bases and J dropped 1 base, with 7 bases sitting between them. This CDR3 has 13 residues. CDR3 sequence: CASSVVSQETQYF. CDR3 coding DNA: TGTGCCAGCAGTGTAGTCAGCCAAGAGACCCAGTACTTC.

The chain couples TRBV2 to TRBJ2-7; TRBD2 is a possible D gene (5 bases). CDR1 SNHLY and CDR2 FYNNEI come from the germline V gene. Trimming removed 6 bases at V and 0 bases at J, with 12 bases between. This CDR3 is built from 14 residues. The chain's CDR3 is CASRSGGSSYEQYF. The CDR3, as DNA: TGTGCCAGCAGAAGCGGTGGGAGCTCCTACGAGCAGTACTTC.

The chain joins TRBV21-1 to TRBJ2-7; the table names TRBD1, a call not compared with the DNA. TRBV21-1 is a listed pseudogene. The CDR3 spans 14 residues. The CDR3: CASKTDRGLYEQYF. In nucleotides, the CDR3 is TGTGCCAGCAAGACGGACAGGGGTTTGTACGAGCAGTACTTC.

V usage is TRBV7-9 and J usage is TRBJ1-6; no reliable D call. The V gene lost 11 bases and the J gene lost 5 bases, with 13 bases spanning the gap. The germline gives CDR1 SEHNR, CDR2 FQNEAQ (reference sequence). CDR3 length: 13 amino acids. The CDR3 spells CAHTWRDNSPLHF. Written as DNA, the CDR3 is TGTGCCCATACATGGAGGGATAATTCACCCCTCCACTTT.

CDR3 nucleotides: TGTGCCAGCAGCATTGGAGGACAGGAGCTCTATGGCTACACCTTC. Encoded protein: CASSIGGQELYGYTF. The chain uses TRBV5-4 and TRBJ1-2; TRBD1 matches at 7 bases. V lost 4 bases and J lost 4; bases outside the gene matches: 10. This CDR3 spans 15 amino acids. Germline V gives CDR1 SGHNT, CDR2 YYREEE (reference sequence).

J is TRBJ1-4 and V is TRBV5-5; TRBD1 aligns across 7 bases. The CDR3 length is 17 residues. V shed 1 base and J 7 bases; nucleotides not matched to a gene: 13. The V gene's germline CDR1 is SGHKS and CDR2 YYEKEE (reference sequence). The DNA for the CDR3 is TGTGCCAGCAGCTTGCGACAGGGACCGACTATGAGTGAAAAACTGTTTTTT. It encodes CASSLRQGPTMSEKLFF.

This clone showed up just a few times. The chain uses TRBV6-5 and TRBJ1-1; D uncertain. V was shortened by 0 bases and J by 4 bases, with 12 bases between the two germline ends. The CDR3 loop spans 15 amino acids. Germline V CDR1 and CDR2: MNHEY, SVGAGI. The CDR3 nucleotides read TGTGCCAGCAGTTACTCGCGGCAGCTCAGCACTGAAGCTTTCTTT. It translates to CASSYSRQLSTEAFF.

The sample holds one count of this clone. The V and J genes are TRBV19 and TRBJ1-2; a possible D gene is TRBD1 (6 bases). Germline V gene sequence: CDR1 LNHDA, CDR2 SQIVND (reference sequence). V lost 2 bases and J lost 7, with 11 bases in between. The CDR3 is made up of 13 amino acids. Here the CDR3 DNA reads TGTGCCAGTAGTATACGGCGGGGGCTTGGCTACACCTTC. This codes for CASSIRRGLGYTF.

This clone was seen more than once but under ten times. The rearrangement joins TRBV5-1 to TRBJ1-4; a weak D match, TRBD1 (6 bases). From germline, CDR1 is SGHRS and CDR2 YFSETQ. V was trimmed by 4 bases and J by 7 bases, leaving 17 bases between them. CDR3 length: 15 residues. CDR3 in amino acids: CASSGVGGKGEKLFF. CDR3 DNA: TGCGCCAGCAGCGGTGTGGGGGGCAAGGGTGAAAAACTGTTTTTT.